This T cell receptor beta chain was sequenced for a study of human T cells and chemical hapten exposure. Points from the study as a whole: Sensitizing with DPC caused no change in TCRs above 1 in 1000 frequency.

In this sample, this clonotype turned up a few times. Its antigen is still unknown. Regarding time point: healthy volunteer bleed at 2 weeks. RNA extraction used unfractionated whole blood as the source of total RNA. Germline CDR1 is SGHAT and CDR2 is FQNNGV. This CDR3 comprises 17 residues. Unmatched junction bases numbered 8, after V lost 5 bases and J lost 1 base. For the library, individual cDNA molecules each received unique molecular identifiers. Authors' data handling: Sample TCR counts, which ranged from 23,224 to 690,600, had a median of about 100,000. A single record per CDR3 protein comes from TCRdb applying MiXCR to the RACE reads. These V and J calls originate from TCRdb's pipeline instead of the authors' own analysis. The sample lists roughly 100,000 distinct CDR3 sequences, about 8.8% occurring once.

The genes are TRBV11-2 and TRBJ2-5; 12 positions match TRBD2. The sample consisted of whole blood. This TCR was sampled from a female donor in good health. Some clones in this sample may be carry-over from other donors' samples. The CDR3 reads CASSRFPGLAGQETQYF. The CDR3 coding sequence is TGTGCCAGCAGCAGATTTCCGGGACTAGCGGGCCAAGAGACCCAGTACTTC.